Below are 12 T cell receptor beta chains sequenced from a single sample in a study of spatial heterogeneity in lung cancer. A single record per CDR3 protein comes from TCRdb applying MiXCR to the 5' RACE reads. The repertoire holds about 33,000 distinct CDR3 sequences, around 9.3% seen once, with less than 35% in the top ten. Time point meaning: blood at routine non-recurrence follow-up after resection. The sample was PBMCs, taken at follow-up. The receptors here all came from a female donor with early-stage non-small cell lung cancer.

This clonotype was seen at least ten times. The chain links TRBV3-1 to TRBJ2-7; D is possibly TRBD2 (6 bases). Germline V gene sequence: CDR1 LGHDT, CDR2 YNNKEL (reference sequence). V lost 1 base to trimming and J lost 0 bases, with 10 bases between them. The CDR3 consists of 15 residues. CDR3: CASSQAAGSSYEQYF. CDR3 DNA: TGTGCCAGCAGCCAAGCAGCGGGTAGCTCCTACGAGCAGTACTTC.

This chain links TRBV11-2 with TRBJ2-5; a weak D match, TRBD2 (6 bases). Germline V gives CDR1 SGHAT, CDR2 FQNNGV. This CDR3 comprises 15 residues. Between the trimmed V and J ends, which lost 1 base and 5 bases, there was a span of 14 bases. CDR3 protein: CASSLVGREVETQYF. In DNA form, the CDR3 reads TGTGCCAGCAGCTTAGTAGGCAGGGAGGTGGAGACCCAGTACTTC.

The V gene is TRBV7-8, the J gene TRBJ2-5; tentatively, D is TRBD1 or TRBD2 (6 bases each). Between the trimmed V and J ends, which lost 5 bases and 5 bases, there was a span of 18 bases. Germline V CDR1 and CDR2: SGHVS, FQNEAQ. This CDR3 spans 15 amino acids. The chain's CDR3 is CASSPGADWGETQYF. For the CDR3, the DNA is TGTGCCAGCAGCCCGGGGGCCGATTGGGGGGAGACCCAGTACTTC.

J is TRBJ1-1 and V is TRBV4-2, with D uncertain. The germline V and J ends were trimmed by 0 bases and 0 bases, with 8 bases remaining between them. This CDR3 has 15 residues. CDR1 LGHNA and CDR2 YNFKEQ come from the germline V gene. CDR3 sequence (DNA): TGTGCCAGCAGCCAAGAGCCGGGTATGAACACTGAAGCTTTCTTT. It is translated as CASSQEPGMNTEAFF.

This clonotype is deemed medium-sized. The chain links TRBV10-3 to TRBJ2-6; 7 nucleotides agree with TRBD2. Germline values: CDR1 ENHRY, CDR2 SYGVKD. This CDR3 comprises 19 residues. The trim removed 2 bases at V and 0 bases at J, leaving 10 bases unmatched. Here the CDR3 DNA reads TGTGCCATCAGTGAGCCGCCCCTCTGGGGGGGCTCTGGGGCCAACGTCCTGACTTTC. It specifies CAISEPPLWGGSGANVLTF.

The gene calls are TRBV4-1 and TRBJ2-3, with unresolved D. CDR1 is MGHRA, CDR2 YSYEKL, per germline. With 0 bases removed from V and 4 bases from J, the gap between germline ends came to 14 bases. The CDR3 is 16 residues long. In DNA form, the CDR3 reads TGCGCCAGCAGCCAAGACTGGGGTATTGGGGCAGATACGCAGTATTTT. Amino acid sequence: CASSQDWGIGADTQYF.

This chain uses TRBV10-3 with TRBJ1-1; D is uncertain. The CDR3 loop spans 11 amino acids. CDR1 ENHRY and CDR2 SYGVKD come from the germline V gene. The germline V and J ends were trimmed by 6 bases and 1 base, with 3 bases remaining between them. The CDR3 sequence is CAIRSNTEAFF. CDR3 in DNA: TGTGCCATCAGGTCGAACACTGAAGCTTTCTTT.

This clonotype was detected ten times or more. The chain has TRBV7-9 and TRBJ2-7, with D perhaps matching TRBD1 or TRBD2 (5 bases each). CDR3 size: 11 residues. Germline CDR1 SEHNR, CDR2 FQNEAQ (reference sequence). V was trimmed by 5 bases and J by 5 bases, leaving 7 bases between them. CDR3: CASSRDHEQYF. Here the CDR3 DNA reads TGTGCCAGCAGCCGGGACCACGAGCAGTACTTC.

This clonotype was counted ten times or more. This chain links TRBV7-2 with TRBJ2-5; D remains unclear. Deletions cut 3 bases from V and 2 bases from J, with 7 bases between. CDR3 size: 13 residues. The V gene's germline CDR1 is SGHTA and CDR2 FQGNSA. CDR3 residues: CASSFRFQETQYF. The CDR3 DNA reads TGTGCCAGCAGCTTCCGGTTTCAAGAGACCCAGTACTTC.

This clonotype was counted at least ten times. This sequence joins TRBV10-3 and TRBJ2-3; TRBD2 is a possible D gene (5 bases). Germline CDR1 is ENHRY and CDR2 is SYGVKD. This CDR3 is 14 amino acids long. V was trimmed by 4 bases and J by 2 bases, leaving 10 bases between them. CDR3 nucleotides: TGTGCCATCAGTGGCCTCGGGGACACAGATACGCAGTATTTT. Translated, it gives CAISGLGDTDTQYF.

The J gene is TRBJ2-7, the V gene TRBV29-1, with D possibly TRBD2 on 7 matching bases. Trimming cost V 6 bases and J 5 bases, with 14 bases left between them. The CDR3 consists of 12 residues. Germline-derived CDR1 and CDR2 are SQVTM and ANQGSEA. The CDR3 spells CSVHRGADEQYF. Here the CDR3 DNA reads TGCAGCGTCCACCGGGGGGCGGACGAGCAGTACTTC.

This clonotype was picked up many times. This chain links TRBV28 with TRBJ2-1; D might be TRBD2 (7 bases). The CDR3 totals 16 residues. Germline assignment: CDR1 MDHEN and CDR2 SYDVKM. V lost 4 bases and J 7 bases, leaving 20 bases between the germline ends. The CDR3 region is CASSSSPRGRGNEQFF. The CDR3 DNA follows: TGTGCCAGCAGTTCCTCCCCGCGGGGGCGAGGGAATGAGCAGTTCTTC.